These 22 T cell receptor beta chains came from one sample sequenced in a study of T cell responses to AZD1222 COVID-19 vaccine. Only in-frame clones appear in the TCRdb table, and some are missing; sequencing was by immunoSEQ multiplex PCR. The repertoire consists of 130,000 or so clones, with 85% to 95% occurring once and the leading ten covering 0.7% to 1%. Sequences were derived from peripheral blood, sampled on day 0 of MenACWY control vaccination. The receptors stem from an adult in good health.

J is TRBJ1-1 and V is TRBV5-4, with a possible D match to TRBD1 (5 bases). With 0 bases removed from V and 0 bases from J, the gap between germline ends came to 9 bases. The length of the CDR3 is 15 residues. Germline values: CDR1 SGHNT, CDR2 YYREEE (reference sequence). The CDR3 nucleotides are TGTGCCAGCAGCTTGGTTGGGGGTATGAACACTGAAGCTTTCTTT. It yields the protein CASSLVGGMNTEAFF.

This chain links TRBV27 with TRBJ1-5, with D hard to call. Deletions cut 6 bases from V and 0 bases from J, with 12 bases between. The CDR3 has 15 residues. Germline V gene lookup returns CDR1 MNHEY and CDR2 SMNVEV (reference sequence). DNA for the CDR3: TGTGCCAGCAGATCAGGCAGGTATAGCAATCAGCCCCAGCATTTT. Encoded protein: CASRSGRYSNQPQHF.

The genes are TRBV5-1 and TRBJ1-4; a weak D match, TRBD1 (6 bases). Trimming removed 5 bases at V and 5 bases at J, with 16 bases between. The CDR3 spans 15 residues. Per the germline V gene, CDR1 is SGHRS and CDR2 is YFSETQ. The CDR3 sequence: CASRKRDTANEKLFF. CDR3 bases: TGCGCCAGCAGAAAACGGGACACCGCGAATGAAAAACTGTTTTTT.

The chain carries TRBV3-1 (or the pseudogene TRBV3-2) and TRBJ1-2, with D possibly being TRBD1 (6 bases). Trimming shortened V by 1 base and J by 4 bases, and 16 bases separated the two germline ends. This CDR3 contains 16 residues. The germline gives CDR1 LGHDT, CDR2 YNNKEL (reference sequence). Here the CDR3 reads CASSQVFGTLIYGYTF. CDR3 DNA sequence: TGTGCCAGCAGCCAAGTTTTCGGGACACTTATCTATGGCTACACCTTC.

Written as DNA, the CDR3 is TGTGCCAGCAGCCCACGAATAGACCTCTCCTACGAGCAGTACTTC. Its translation: CASSPRIDLSYEQYF. This chain uses TRBV3-1 (or the pseudogene TRBV3-2) with TRBJ2-7; no definite D call. Per germline, CDR1 LGHDT and CDR2 YNNKEL (reference sequence). Trimming took off 4 bases at V and 0 bases at J, with 13 bases between the two ends. The CDR3 spans 15 residues.

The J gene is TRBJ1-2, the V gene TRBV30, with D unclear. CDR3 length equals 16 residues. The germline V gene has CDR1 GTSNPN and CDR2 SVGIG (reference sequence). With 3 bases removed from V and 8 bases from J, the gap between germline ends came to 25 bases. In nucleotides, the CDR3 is TGTGCCTGGAGCGACTGGAGGCCAGAAGGTATAGGAGGCTACACCTTC. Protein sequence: CAWSDWRPEGIGGYTF.

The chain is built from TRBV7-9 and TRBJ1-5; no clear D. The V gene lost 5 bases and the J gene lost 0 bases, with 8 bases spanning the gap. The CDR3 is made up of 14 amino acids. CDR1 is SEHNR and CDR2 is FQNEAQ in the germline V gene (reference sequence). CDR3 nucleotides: TGTGCCAGCAGCCTACACGATAGCAATCAGCCCCAGCATTTT. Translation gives CASSLHDSNQPQHF.

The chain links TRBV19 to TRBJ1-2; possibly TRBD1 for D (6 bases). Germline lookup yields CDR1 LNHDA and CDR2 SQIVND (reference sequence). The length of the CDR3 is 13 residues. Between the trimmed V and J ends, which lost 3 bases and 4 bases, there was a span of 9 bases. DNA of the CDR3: TGTGCCAGTAGTATTACAGGGACCTATGGCTACACCTTC. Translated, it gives CASSITGTYGYTF.

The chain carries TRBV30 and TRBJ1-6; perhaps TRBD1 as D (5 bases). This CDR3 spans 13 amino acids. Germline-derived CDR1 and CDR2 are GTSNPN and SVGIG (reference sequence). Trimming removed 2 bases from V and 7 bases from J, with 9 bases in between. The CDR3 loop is CAWSQGANSPLHF. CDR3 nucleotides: TGTGCCTGGAGTCAGGGCGCAAATTCACCCCTCCACTTT. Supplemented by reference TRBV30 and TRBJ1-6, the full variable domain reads SQTIHQWPATLVQPVGSPLSLECTVEGTSNPNLYWYRQAAGRGLQLLFYSVGIGQISSEVPQNLSASRPQDRQFILSSKKLLLSDSGFYLCAWSQGANSPLHFGNGTRLTVT.

The CDR3: CASKRGLEEDTEAFF. Here the CDR3 DNA reads TGTGCCAGTAAAAGGGGCCTAGAAGAAGACACTGAAGCTTTCTTT. The chain links TRBV19 to TRBJ1-1, with a possible D match to TRBD1 (5 bases). V was shortened by 7 bases and J by 3 bases, with 18 bases between the two germline ends. Germline V CDR1 and CDR2: LNHDA, SQIVND (reference sequence). The CDR3 contains 15 residues.

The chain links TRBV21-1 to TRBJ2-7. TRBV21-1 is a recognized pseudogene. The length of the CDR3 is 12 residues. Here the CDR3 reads CASGRVSYEQYF. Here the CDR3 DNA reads TGTGCCAGCGGAAGGGTGAGCTACGAGCAGTACTTC.

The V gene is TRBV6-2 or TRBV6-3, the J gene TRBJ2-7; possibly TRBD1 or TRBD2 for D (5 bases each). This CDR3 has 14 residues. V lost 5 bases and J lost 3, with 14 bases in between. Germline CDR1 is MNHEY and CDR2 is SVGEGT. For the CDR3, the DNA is TGTGCCAGCAGTACGGGACCAACCTTCTACGAGCAGTACTTC. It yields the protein CASSTGPTFYEQYF.

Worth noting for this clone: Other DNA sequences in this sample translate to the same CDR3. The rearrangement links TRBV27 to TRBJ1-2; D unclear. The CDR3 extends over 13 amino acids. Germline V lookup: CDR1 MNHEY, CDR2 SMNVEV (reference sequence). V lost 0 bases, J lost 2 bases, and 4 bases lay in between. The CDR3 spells CASSLSGNYGYTF. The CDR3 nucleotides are TGTGCCAGCAGTTTATCAGGGAACTATGGCTACACCTTC.

The CDR3, as DNA: TGTGCCAGCAGTCCCCTCCTAGCGGGAACCCATGAGCAGTTCTTC. This codes for CASSPLLAGTHEQFF. The rearrangement links TRBV27 to TRBJ2-1; 9 bases line up with TRBD2. Germline V gene data show CDR1 as MNHEY and CDR2 as SMNVEV (reference sequence). CDR3 length equals 15 residues. V shed 5 bases and J 8 bases; nucleotides not matched to a gene: 10.

The CDR3 loop reads CATSNLGALNTEAFF. The DNA for the CDR3 is TGTGCCACCTCGAACCTCGGAGCCCTGAACACTGAAGCTTTCTTT. The chain links TRBV7-9 to TRBJ1-1; D call uncertain. Germline loops: CDR1 SEHNR, CDR2 FQNEAQ (reference sequence). Trimming shortened V by 10 bases and J by 0 bases, and 18 bases separated the two germline ends. The CDR3 spans 15 residues.

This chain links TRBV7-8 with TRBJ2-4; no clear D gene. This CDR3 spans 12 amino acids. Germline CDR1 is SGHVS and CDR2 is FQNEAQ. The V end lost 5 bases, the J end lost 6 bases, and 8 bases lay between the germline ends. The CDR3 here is CASSPSRNIQYF. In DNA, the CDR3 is TGTGCCAGCAGCCCGTCGCGAAACATTCAGTACTTC.

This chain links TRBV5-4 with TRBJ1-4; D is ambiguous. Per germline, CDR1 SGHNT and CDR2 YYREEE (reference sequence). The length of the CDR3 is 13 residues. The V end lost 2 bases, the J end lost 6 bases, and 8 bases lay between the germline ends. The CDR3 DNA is TGTGCCAGCAGCTTTACGGGCGATGAAAAACTGTTTTTT. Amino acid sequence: CASSFTGDEKLFF.

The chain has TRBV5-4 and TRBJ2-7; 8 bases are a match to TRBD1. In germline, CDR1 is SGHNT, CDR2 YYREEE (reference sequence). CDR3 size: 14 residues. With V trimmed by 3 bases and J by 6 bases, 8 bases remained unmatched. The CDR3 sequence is CASSSRAGGGEQYF. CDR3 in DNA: TGTGCCAGCAGCTCCAGGGCAGGGGGCGGCGAGCAGTACTTC.

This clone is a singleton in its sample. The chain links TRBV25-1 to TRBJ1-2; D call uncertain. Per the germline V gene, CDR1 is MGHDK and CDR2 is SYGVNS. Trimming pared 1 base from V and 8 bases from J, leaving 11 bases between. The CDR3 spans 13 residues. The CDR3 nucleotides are TGTGCCAGCAGTGAATCGGCAGGTGGAGGCTACACCTTC. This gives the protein CASSESAGGGYTF.

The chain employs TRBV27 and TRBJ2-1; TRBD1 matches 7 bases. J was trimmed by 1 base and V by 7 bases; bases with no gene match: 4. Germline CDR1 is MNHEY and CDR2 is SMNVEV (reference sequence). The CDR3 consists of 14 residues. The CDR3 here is CASTEGASYNEQFF. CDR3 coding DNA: TGTGCCAGCACCGAGGGGGCATCCTACAATGAGCAGTTCTTC.

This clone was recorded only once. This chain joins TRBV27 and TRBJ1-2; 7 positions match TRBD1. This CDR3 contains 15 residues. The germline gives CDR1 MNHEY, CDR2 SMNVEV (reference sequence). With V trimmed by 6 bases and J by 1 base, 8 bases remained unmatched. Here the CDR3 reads CASRPVDRINYGYTF. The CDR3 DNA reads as TGTGCCAGCAGACCAGTGGACAGGATTAACTATGGCTACACCTTC.

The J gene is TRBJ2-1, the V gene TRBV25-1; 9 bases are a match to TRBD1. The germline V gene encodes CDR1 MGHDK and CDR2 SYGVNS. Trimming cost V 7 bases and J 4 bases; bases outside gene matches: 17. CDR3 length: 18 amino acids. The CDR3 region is CASTDRGGLGIGYNEQFF. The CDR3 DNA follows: TGTGCCAGCACCGACAGGGGGGGATTGGGTATTGGGTACAATGAGCAGTTCTTC.